These T cell receptor beta chains were read from a single sample in a study of cytomegalovirus exposure and HLA in healthy donors. The table came from immunoSEQ multiplex PCR; TCRdb's copy has only in-frame clones and leaves some out. The repertoire holds 100,000 to 150,000 clones, with around 71% as singletons. Specimen: PBMCs. The origin of the receptors is a woman between 55 and 75 years old in good health and CMV-seropositive. The CDR3 runs from the conserved cysteine through the conserved F or W. Fields, in order: V gene, D gene, J gene, CDR3 length, clone size, CDR3 DNA, CDR3 protein. D genes are given only for firm matches. For some rows the clone size is stated as once, few or many, or as a class when expanded; others skip it.

>TRBV10-1|TRBD1|TRBJ2-7|15|.
TGCGCCAGCAGTGATACCGGGACAGACACCTACGAGCAGTACTTC
CASSDTGTDTYEQYF
>TRBV29-1|.|TRBJ1-5|12|.
TGCAGCGTTAAGGGGAGCAATCAGCCCCAGCATTTT
CSVKGSNQPQHF
>TRBV9|TRBD2|TRBJ2-5|17|.
TGTGCCAGCAGCGTAGGCAAGCGGGGGGGCTTCCAAGAGACCCAGTACTTC
CASSVGKRGGFQETQYF
>TRBV6-5|TRBD2|TRBJ2-3|14|.
TGTGCCAGCAGTCTAGCGGGGGGGCAGGATACGCAGTATTTT
CASSLAGGQDTQYF
>TRBV5-1|.|TRBJ1-2|13|.
TGCGCCAGCAGCTTGGCCGGAGACTATGGCTACACCTTC
CASSLAGDYGYTF
>TRBV5-1|TRBD1|TRBJ2-4|15|.
TGCGCCAGCAGCTTCGACAGGGGGGTCAAAAACATTCAGTACTTC
CASSFDRGVKNIQYF
>TRBV2|.|TRBJ2-3|14|.
TGTGCCAGCCAAGGGCGGGAAAGCACAGATACGCAGTATTTT
CASQGRESTDTQYF
>TRBV20-1|.|TRBJ1-2|11|.
TGCAGTGCTAGCCAGGACTATGGCTACACCTTC
CSASQDYGYTF
>TRBV2|.|TRBJ2-4|16|.
TGTGCCAGCAGCCCTTCCCTAGCCCTAGCCAAAAACATTCAGTACTTC
CASSPSLALAKNIQYF
>TRBV5-6|TRBD1|TRBJ2-7|13|few
TGTGCCAGCAGCTCGGGACAGGTGATTGAGCAGTACTTC
CASSSGQVIEQYF
>TRBV27|.|TRBJ2-1|15|once
TGTGCCAGCAGTTTGGGGCAGGGGATCTACAATGAGCAGTTCTTC
CASSLGQGIYNEQFF
>TRBV10-3|TRBD1|TRBJ2-2|15|.
TGTGCCATTACGCCGGGACAGGGGGTCTCCGGGGAGCTGTTTTTT
CAITPGQGVSGELFF
>TRBV7-3|TRBD2|TRBJ2-3|18|.
TGTGCCAGCAGCCCAAACCCCCGGACTAGCGGGGGGACAGATACGCAGTATTTT
CASSPNPRTSGGTDTQYF
>TRBV6-1|.|TRBJ2-7|14|few
TGTGCCGCTGATGCGACCAGGGACTCCTACGAGCAGTACTTC
CAADATRDSYEQYF
>TRBV29-1|.|TRBJ1-2|11|.
TGCAGCACTGTATCCTTTTATGGCTACACCTTC
CSTVSFYGYTF
>TRBV18|.|TRBJ1-5|13|.
TGTGCCAGCTCACCGGAGGGGTTTCAGCCCCAGCATTTT
CASSPEGFQPQHF
>TRBV14|.|TRBJ1-4|13|.
TGTGCCAGCAGCCAGCAGTTACATGAAAAACTGTTTTTT
CASSQQLHEKLFF
>TRBV7-6|TRBD2|TRBJ2-7|15|once
TGTGCCAGCAGCTCCCCTACTAGCGGGGTCTACGAGCAGTACTTC
CASSSPTSGVYEQYF
>TRBV20-1|.|TRBJ2-7|10|.
TGCAGTGCTAGTTCTCGCGAGCAGTACTTC
CSASSREQYF
>TRBV4-1|TRBD2|TRBJ2-5|18|.
TGCGCCAGCAGCCCTCCCCCCGGGACTAGCGGGTACCAAGAGACCCAGTACTTC
CASSPPPGTSGYQETQYF
>TRBV6-5|TRBD2|TRBJ2-3|15|.
TGTGCCAGCAGTTTAGGCGGGGGGACCACAGATACGCAGTATTTT
CASSLGGGTTDTQYF
>TRBV28|TRBD2|TRBJ2-1|15|.
TGTGCCAGCAGTTTCGCTAGCGGGGGTGTGGATGAGCAGTTCTTC
CASSFASGGVDEQFF
>TRBV7-8|.|TRBJ2-3|13|.
TGTGCCAGCAAAGGGGGGGGCACAGATACGCAGTATTTT
CASKGGGTDTQYF
>TRBV19|TRBD1|TRBJ1-3|16|.
TGTGCCAGTAGTATCCCAGGACAGGGGTCTGGAAACACCATATATTTT
CASSIPGQGSGNTIYF
>TRBV18|.|TRBJ2-3|16|.
TGTGCCAGCTCACCCCGGGCGGAGGGTTTTGCAGATACGCAGTATTTT
CASSPRAEGFADTQYF
>TRBV7-9|TRBD1|TRBJ1-1|17|.
TGTGCCAGCAGTCCCGGGCGGACAGGGAAGTTGAACACTGAAGCTTTCTTT
CASSPGRTGKLNTEAFF
>TRBV5-1|TRBD1|TRBJ2-3|16|.
TGCGCCAGCAGCTTGGCGGGACAGGGAGGACCAGATACGCAGTATTTT
CASSLAGQGGPDTQYF
>TRBV4-1|TRBD1|TRBJ2-3|16|.
TGCGCCAGCAGCCAAACTCCGGGACAGGCCACAGATACGCAGTATTTT
CASSQTPGQATDTQYF
>TRBV18|TRBD1|TRBJ2-5|15|.
TGTGCCAGCTCACCGACAGGGGCCGGCGGAGAGACCCAGTACTTC
CASSPTGAGGETQYF
>TRBV5-1|TRBD2|TRBJ2-1|15|.
TGCGCCAGCAGCCCCCTAGCGGGGGGGGGCAATGAGCAGTTCTTC
CASSPLAGGGNEQFF
>TRBV2|TRBD1|TRBJ1-2|15|few
TGTGCCAGCATTAGGACAGGGGGAATTAACTATGGCTACACCTTC
CASIRTGGINYGYTF
>TRBV5-1|.|TRBJ1-3|14|once
TGCGCCAGCAGCTTGGCAGGGGCTGGAAACACCATATATTTT
CASSLAGAGNTIYF
>TRBV12-5|TRBD1|TRBJ1-1|15|.
TGTGCTAGTGGTCCAGGTTGGGGACAGGGGACTGAAGCTTTCTTT
CASGPGWGQGTEAFF
>TRBV6-6|TRBD1|TRBJ2-7|15|once
TGTGCCAGCAGGGAATTGACAGGGGGCTCCTACGAGCAGTACTTC
CASRELTGGSYEQYF
>TRBV19|TRBD1|TRBJ1-1|14|.
TGTGCCAGTAGTATAGGGACAGGGGGCACTGAAGCTTTCTTT
CASSIGTGGTEAFF
>TRBV9|TRBD1|TRBJ2-7|15|few
TGTGCCAGCAGCGTAGGGGGGGACAGGGCAAGCGAGCAGTACTTC
CASSVGGDRASEQYF
>TRBV7-3|TRBD2|TRBJ2-1|16|.
TGTGCCAGCAGCTTAACGCCTAGCGGAAGTTACAATGAGCAGTTCTTC
CASSLTPSGSYNEQFF
>TRBV15|.|TRBJ1-1|15|.
TGTGCCACCAGCAGAGACCCCCAGGCGGGCACTGAAGCTTTCTTT
CATSRDPQAGTEAFF
>TRBV7-3|TRBD1|TRBJ2-5|14|.
TGTGCCAGCAGCCGACAGGGTATTCAAGAGACCCAGTACTTC
CASSRQGIQETQYF
>TRBV5-1|TRBD1|TRBJ1-3|14|few
TGCGCCAGCAGCCCGGGGACAGGAGGAAACACCATATATTTT
CASSPGTGGNTIYF
>TRBV4-1|.|TRBJ1-1|15|.
TGCGCCAGCAGCCAAGAGGGGCGGGGAAAGACTGAAGCTTTCTTT
CASSQEGRGKTEAFF
>TRBV29-1|.|TRBJ1-1|10|.
TGCAGCGACGGAGTCTCTGAAGCTTTCTTT
CSDGVSEAFF
>TRBV7-7|TRBD1|TRBJ2-2|15|.
TGTGCTAGCAGCTTAGAGGGGGCGATGTCCGGGGAGCTGTTTTTT
CASSLEGAMSGELFF
>TRBV4-2|.|TRBJ1-2|15|.
TGTGCCAGCAGCCAAGAGCTAACCGCGGGAGTTGGCTACACCTTC
CASSQELTAGVGYTF
>TRBV7-9|.|TRBJ2-5|15|few
TGTGCCAGCAGCCCCCGGGTGACAGGCCGAGAGACCCAGTACTTC
CASSPRVTGRETQYF
>TRBV4-2|.|TRBJ2-7|14|.
TGTGCCAGCAGCCAAGAGGGCAGTGCCTACGAGCAGTACTTC
CASSQEGSAYEQYF
>TRBV7-9|TRBD1|TRBJ2-1|15|few
TGTGCCAGCAGCGCAACAGGGGTCGCCTACAATGAGCAGTTCTTC
CASSATGVAYNEQFF
>TRBV6-5|TRBD1|TRBJ1-3|14|.
TGTGCCAGCACGGGGACAGTTGCTGGAAACACCATATATTTT
CASTGTVAGNTIYF
>TRBV6-5|.|TRBJ1-4|13|.
TGTGCCTCTACCCGGGGGGCGGGGGAAAAACTGTTTTTT
CASTRGAGEKLFF
>TRBV5-1|TRBD2|TRBJ2-3|16|.
TGCGCCAGCAGCCGTAGCGGGGGGGCTTCCACAGATACGCAGTATTTT
CASSRSGGASTDTQYF
>TRBV18|.|TRBJ2-7|14|few
TGTGCCAGCTCACAGTCGACTATCCTCTACGAGCAGTACTTC
CASSQSTILYEQYF
>TRBV7-6|TRBD1|TRBJ2-5|17|.
TGTGCCAGCAGCTTACTACAGGGGTTCCCCAACCAAGAGACCCAGTACTTC
CASSLLQGFPNQETQYF
>TRBV9|TRBD1|TRBJ2-3|15|.
TGTGCCAGCAGCGTAGCCCAGGGGGTCACAGATACGCAGTATTTT
CASSVAQGVTDTQYF
>TRBV7-3|.|TRBJ2-5|14|few
TGTGCCAGCAGCTTAGGGGCCTTCCAAGAGACCCAGTACTTC
CASSLGAFQETQYF
>TRBV4-1|.|TRBJ1-1|17|.
TGCGCCAGCAGCCAAGTAGTCGCGGGGATCATGAACACTGAAGCTTTCTTT
CASSQVVAGIMNTEAFF
>TRBV6-5|TRBD2|TRBJ2-1|12|few
TGTGCCAGCAGTTACCCGGGAGGTGAGCAGTTCTTC
CASSYPGGEQFF
>TRBV10-1|.|TRBJ2-1|16|.
TGCGCCAGCAGTGGGTCCCCTTTGGGGGGGCTTAATGAGCAGTTCTTC
CASSGSPLGGLNEQFF
>TRBV11-1|TRBD1|TRBJ2-1|13|few
TGTGCCAGCAGCTTAGCGGGACAGGGGAAGCAGTTCTTC
CASSLAGQGKQFF
>TRBV15|.|TRBJ2-5|15|.
TGTGCCACCAGCAGAGTGCTTGTGGCGGGAGAGACCCAGTACTTC
CATSRVLVAGETQYF
>TRBV5-1|.|TRBJ1-2|15|.
TGCGCCAGCAGCTTGACAGGAGCAGAGGACTATGGCTACACCTTC
CASSLTGAEDYGYTF